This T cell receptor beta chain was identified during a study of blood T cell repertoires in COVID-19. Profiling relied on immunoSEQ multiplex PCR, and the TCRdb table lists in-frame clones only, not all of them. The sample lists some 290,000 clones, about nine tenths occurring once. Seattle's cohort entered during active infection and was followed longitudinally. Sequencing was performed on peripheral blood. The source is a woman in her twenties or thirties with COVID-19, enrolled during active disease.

CDR3 protein: CASSWTGHTIYF. The CDR3 DNA reads as TGTGCCAGCAGTTGGACAGGGCACACCATATATTTT. The genes are TRBV27 and TRBJ1-3; 8 positions match TRBD1. The CDR3 is made up of 12 amino acids. Trimming removed 4 bases from V and 8 bases from J; junction bases left unmatched: 1. In germline, CDR1 is MNHEY, CDR2 SMNVEV (reference sequence).